The sample holds a few counts of the clone carrying this T cell receptor delta chain. The likely explanation is a read error, given a far larger clone one base away. The data are from a study of gamma-delta T cells after stem cell transplantation. TCRdb fed the RT-PCR reads into CATT to redo clone calling. The data contain roughly 2,800 delta-chain clones, 3% to 3.5% of them singletons. The material sequenced was gamma-delta T cells. The receptor was derived from a human donor. It is not recorded whose cells these are; they may come from a transplant donor.

This CDR3 reads CACAHLVGDTYTVKLIF. CDR3 sequence (DNA): TGTGCCTGTGCCCATTTGGTGGGGGATACATACACCGTTAAACTCATCTTT. The genes are TRDV2 and TRDJ1, with 10 bases lining up with TRDD3. Germline CDR1 GEAIGNYY, CDR2 EKD. This CDR3 has 17 residues.